One sample yielded the 31 T cell receptor beta chains listed below, sequenced in a study of radiotherapy plus CTLA-4 blockade in lung cancer. TCRdb's copy holds only in-frame clones and misses some; the assay was immunoSEQ multiplex PCR. The sample yields some 52,000 clones, roughly 84% seen once. Sample: peripheral blood, taken from a patient treated with radiotherapy plus ipilimumab. These receptors all stem from a human donor with non-small cell lung cancer who had a partial response to radiotherapy plus ipilimumab.

The CDR3 protein is CASSERASAYEQYF. The CDR3 DNA reads TGTGCCAGCTCCGAGCGGGCTTCAGCCTACGAGCAGTACTTC. This rearrangement joins TRBV6-5 to TRBJ2-7, with a tentative D call TRBD2 (6 bases). The CDR3 covers 14 residues. Between the trimmed V and J ends, which lost 8 bases and 2 bases, there was a span of 16 bases. The germline gives CDR1 MNHEY, CDR2 SVGAGI.

The chain combines TRBV5-4 with TRBJ1-1; 9 nucleotides align to TRBD1. Trimming cost V 10 bases and J 0 bases; bases outside gene matches: 10. In germline, CDR1 is SGHNT, CDR2 YYREEE (reference sequence). CDR3 length: 15 amino acids. The CDR3 DNA reads TGTGCCGTGCTTCCCACAGGGGGCATGAACACTGAAGCTTTCTTT. This gives the protein CAVLPTGGMNTEAFF.

V usage is TRBV6-1 and J usage is TRBJ2-7; D not resolved. The CDR3 has 13 residues. Trimming removed 8 bases at V and 0 bases at J, with 11 bases between. From germline, CDR1 is MNHNS and CDR2 SASEGT. The CDR3, as DNA: TGTGCCAGCCGGCGAGGTTTCTCCTACGAGCAGTACTTC. It encodes CASRRGFSYEQYF.

This clone was observed a handful of times. This rearrangement joins TRBV13 to TRBJ2-7; perhaps TRBD2 as D (5 bases). Germline CDR1 and CDR2: PRHDT and FYEKMQ (reference sequence). CDR3 length: 15 amino acids. V was cut by 5 bases and J by 2 bases, with 16 bases left in between. Here the CDR3 reads CASSPRTRFPYEQYF. The CDR3, as DNA: TGTGCCAGCAGCCCCCGCACTAGATTCCCCTACGAGCAGTACTTC.

This clone was seen a single time. The rearrangement uses TRBV27 and TRBJ1-2, with 9 bases that match TRBD1. The trim removed 5 bases at V and 2 bases at J, leaving 6 bases unmatched. Per germline, CDR1 MNHEY and CDR2 SMNVEV (reference sequence). The CDR3 runs to 15 residues. This chain's CDR3 is CASSRGTGSNYGYTF. CDR3 DNA sequence: TGTGCCAGCAGTAGGGGGACAGGGTCGAACTATGGCTACACCTTC.

The V and J genes are TRBV19 and TRBJ2-3, with TRBD2 identical over 12 bases. The CDR3 is 15 amino acids. Unmatched junction bases numbered 12, after V lost 9 bases and J lost 8 bases. Germline assignment: CDR1 LNHDA and CDR2 SQIVND (reference sequence). CDR3 residues: CASKTPGGLAGTQYF. The DNA of the CDR3 is TGTGCCAGCAAAACCCCGGGGGGACTAGCGGGTACGCAGTATTTT. The variable domain in full, with the rest retrieved from reference TRBV19 and TRBJ2-3, is DGGITQSPKYLFRKEGQNVTLSCEQNLNHDAMYWYRQDPGQGLRLIYYSQIVNDFQKGDIAEGYSVSREKKESFPLTVTSAQKNPTAFYLCASKTPGGLAGTQYFGPGTRLTVL.

The J gene is TRBJ1-3, the V gene TRBV5-6; maybe TRBD1 (5 bases). Deletions cut 3 bases from V and 0 bases from J, with 10 bases between. This CDR3 is 15 amino acids long. The germline V gene encodes CDR1 SGHDT and CDR2 YYEEEE. The CDR3 DNA reads as TGTGCCAGCAGCTGGGGACTGCCCTCTGGAAACACCATATATTTT. Amino acids: CASSWGLPSGNTIYF.

This rearrangement joins TRBV6-1 to TRBJ2-7, with 7 bases that match TRBD1. CDR1 is MNHNS and CDR2 is SASEGT in the germline V gene. V shed 5 bases, J shed 1 base, and the junction held 8 bases outside the gene matches. The CDR3 spans 15 residues. The CDR3 nucleotides are TGTGCCAGCAGTTCCCCCGGGACAGCGTCCTACGAGCAGTACTTC. Encoded protein: CASSSPGTASYEQYF.

A word on this clone: Additional DNA sequences in this sample encode the identical CDR3. The chain has TRBV7-6 and TRBJ1-4; D possibly corresponds to TRBD1 (5 bases). From germline, CDR1 is SGHVS and CDR2 FNYEAQ. V was shortened by 5 bases and J by 0 bases, with 13 bases between the two germline ends. This CDR3 has 16 amino acids. CDR3 nucleotide sequence: TGTGCCAGCAGCCCAGGAGACAGAGCAACTAATGAAAAACTGTTTTTT. This translates into CASSPGDRATNEKLFF.

The chain employs TRBV7-2 and TRBJ2-1; TRBD1 aligns across 7 bases. The length of the CDR3 is 16 residues. Trimming took 5 bases from V and 4 from J; bases not matched to a gene: 11. Germline V CDR1 and CDR2: SGHTA, FQGNSA. CDR3 loop: CASSPQTGLEYNEQFF. The CDR3 DNA follows: TGTGCCAGCAGCCCGCAGACAGGGCTTGAGTACAATGAGCAGTTCTTC. The full variable domain, rest sourced from reference TRBV7-2 and TRBJ2-1, is GAGVSQSPSNKVTEKGKDVELRCDPISGHTALYWYRQSLGQGLEFLIYFQGNSAPDKSGLPSDRFSAERTGGSVSTLTIQRTQQEDSAVYLCASSPQTGLEYNEQFFGPGTRLTVL.

The chain links TRBV14 to TRBJ1-2, with D possibly being TRBD1 (5 bases). Deletions cut 4 bases from V and 4 bases from J, with 10 bases between. The CDR3 is 13 amino acids. CDR1 and CDR2 from the germline V gene are SGHDN and FVKESK. The CDR3 reads CASSRDSAYGYTF. In nucleotides, the CDR3 is TGTGCCAGCAGCCGAGACAGCGCCTATGGCTACACCTTC.

This chain connects TRBV2 to TRBJ2-5; TRBD2 matches 13 bases. From germline, CDR1 is SNHLY and CDR2 FYNNEI. The CDR3 runs to 14 residues. The trim removed 7 bases at V and 4 bases at J, leaving 3 bases unmatched. The CDR3 nucleotides are TGTGCCAGCATTGGACTAGCGGGGGCAGAGACCCAGTACTTC. Translated, it gives CASIGLAGAETQYF. Based on the CDR3 plus reference TRBV2 and TRBJ2-5, the full variable domain is EPEVTQTPSHQVTQMGQEVILRCVPISNHLYFYWYRQILGQKVEFLVSFYNNEISEKSEIFDDQFSVERPDGSNFTLKIRSTKLEDSAMYFCASIGLAGAETQYFGPGTRLLVL.

V usage is TRBV7-3 and J usage is TRBJ2-5, with D possibly matching TRBD1 (5 bases). V was pared by 5 bases and J by 4 bases, with 11 bases between. Germline CDR1 is SGHTA and CDR2 is FQGTGA. This CDR3 region has 13 residues. The CDR3 is CASSRGLGETQYF. The CDR3 nucleotides read TGTGCCAGCAGCAGGGGTTTGGGAGAGACCCAGTACTTC.

The V call is TRBV7-3, the J call TRBJ1-1; 7 nucleotides match TRBD1. Germline loops: CDR1 SGHTA, CDR2 FQGTGA. J was trimmed by 5 bases and V by 5 bases; bases with no gene match: 17. CDR3 length equals 17 residues. CDR3 DNA sequence: TGTGCCAGCAGCCCAACACCCCAACAGGGGAGTGGGACTGAAGCTTTCTTT. Translation: CASSPTPQQGSGTEAFF.

J is TRBJ1-5 and V is TRBV28; D is uncertain. Looked up from germline, CDR1 is MDHEN and CDR2 is SYDVKM. This CDR3 region has 14 residues. The V end was cut by 0 bases, the J end by 9 bases, with 12 bases between. Written as DNA, the CDR3 is TGTGCCAGCAGTTTATGGGGCAGCCGAAGGCCCCAGCATTTT. It translates to CASSLWGSRRPQHF.

This clone showed up just a few times. The chain carries TRBV19 and TRBJ1-5; TRBD1 matches 7 bases. Per germline, CDR1 LNHDA and CDR2 SQIVND (reference sequence). This CDR3 is 15 amino acids long. V trimming: 8 bases; J trimming: 4 bases; junction bases outside the gene matches: 11. CDR3 sequence (DNA): TGTGCCAGTCGCACAAAAGGGGGCGGGAATCAGCCCCAGCATTTT. It yields the protein CASRTKGGGNQPQHF.

The V call is TRBV28, the J call TRBJ1-3; D not certain. The CDR3 contains 14 residues. Trimming stripped 4 bases from V and 1 base from J, with 8 bases between. Germline loops: CDR1 MDHEN, CDR2 SYDVKM. The CDR3 reads CASSSTGSGNTIYF. The DNA of the CDR3 is TGTGCCAGCAGTTCCACCGGGTCTGGAAACACCATATATTTT.

The chain links TRBV27 to TRBJ1-1; D is undetermined. Germline CDR1 is MNHEY and CDR2 is SMNVEV (reference sequence). The CDR3 length is 14 residues. Trimming took 1 base from V and 4 from J, leaving 10 bases between them. The CDR3 spells CASSLLGGPTEAFF. In DNA form, the CDR3 reads TGTGCCAGCAGTTTATTAGGAGGGCCCACTGAAGCTTTCTTT.

This chain links TRBV28 with TRBJ1-1; D possibly corresponds to TRBD1 (6 bases). There are 13 residues in the CDR3. Germline CDR1 and CDR2: MDHEN and SYDVKM. V lost 7 bases and J lost 11, with 20 bases in between. CDR3 amino acids: CASNFGTPHGAFF. The CDR3 DNA follows: TGTGCCAGCAATTTCGGGACACCCCATGGGGCTTTCTTT.

Only a few counts were recorded for this clone. The genes are TRBV6-1 and TRBJ2-7; 10 bases agree with TRBD1. This CDR3 comprises 13 residues. Germline V CDR1 and CDR2: MNHNS, SASEGT. V gave up 9 bases and J gave up 2 bases; unmatched junction bases: 4. The CDR3 nucleotides are TGTGCCAGTGGACAGGGGGTCCCCTACGAGCAGTACTTC. It specifies CASGQGVPYEQYF.

The V gene is TRBV9, the J gene TRBJ2-7; 9 bases are a match to TRBD2. The CDR3 contains 16 residues. Trimming at V came to 0 bases and at J to 6 bases, leaving 10 bases not matched to a gene. Germline assignment: CDR1 SGDLS and CDR2 YYNGEE. The CDR3 DNA reads as TGTGCCAGCAGCGTAGGTGAGCGGGGGGCCTTTTCCGAGCAGTACTTC. Translation gives CASSVGERGAFSEQYF.

CDR3 loop: CASSVQGQGGEQYF. In DNA form, the CDR3 reads TGTGCCAGCAGTGTCCAGGGGCAAGGAGGCGAGCAGTACTTC. This chain links TRBV2 with TRBJ2-7, with a weak D call TRBD1 (6 bases). The CDR3 loop spans 14 amino acids. Germline V lookup: CDR1 SNHLY, CDR2 FYNNEI. The ends were cut back, 4 bases at V and 6 bases at J, with 16 bases in the middle.

The table lists this clone with a few counts. Other DNA variants within this sample encode the same CDR3. This sequence joins TRBV5-6 and TRBJ1-3; D is undetermined. Germline V gives CDR1 SGHDT, CDR2 YYEEEE. Trimming removed 1 base at V and 0 bases at J, with 5 bases between. The CDR3 runs 14 residues. The CDR3 loop is CASSLRSSGNTIYF. The CDR3 DNA is TGTGCCAGCAGCTTGCGGAGCTCTGGAAACACCATATATTTT.

This clone showed up just once. The rearrangement links TRBV6-6 to TRBJ2-7; 10 nucleotides line up with TRBD1. The V segment lost 6 bases and the J segment 5 bases; nucleotides outside the gene matches: 7. CDR1 and CDR2 (germline): MNHNY, SVGAGI (reference sequence). The CDR3 is 14 amino acids. Here the CDR3 reads CASRKGQGIDEQYF. CDR3 nucleotides: TGTGCCAGCAGAAAGGGACAGGGGATCGACGAGCAGTACTTC.

This chain links TRBV7-9 with TRBJ2-6; 12 bases agree with TRBD2. This CDR3 has 18 amino acids. Trimming removed 5 bases from V and 0 bases from J; junction bases left unmatched: 5. Germline CDR1 is SEHNR and CDR2 is FQNEAQ (reference sequence). The chain's CDR3 is CASSPRLAGDSGANVLTF. The CDR3 bases are TGTGCCAGCAGCCCCAGACTAGCGGGGGACTCTGGGGCCAACGTCCTGACTTTC.

About this clone itself: Without the conserved terminal phenylalanine or tryptophan, this CDR3 likely stems from a read error. This chain connects TRBV19 to TRBJ2-2; the D is unclear. The length of the CDR3 is 13 residues. The V gene lost 1 base and the J gene lost 7 bases, with 7 bases spanning the gap. CDR1 and CDR2 (germline): LNHDA, SQIVND (reference sequence). The CDR3 DNA sequence: TGTGCCAGTAGTATAGTGGTTGACGGGGAGCTGTTTTTG. It yields the protein CASSIVVDGELFL.

The genes are TRBV10-2 and TRBJ2-3, with D tentatively TRBD1 (5 bases). Germline V gives CDR1 WSHSY, CDR2 SAAADI. This CDR3 spans 15 amino acids. Trimming pared 0 bases from V and 2 bases from J, leaving 9 bases between. The DNA of the CDR3 is TGCGCCAGCAGTGAGTCGGGGCAGTACACAGATACGCAGTATTTT. Protein product: CASSESGQYTDTQYF.

The genes are TRBV15 and TRBJ2-7; 10 bases match TRBD1. The CDR3 contains 15 residues. Germline V CDR1 and CDR2: LNHNV, YYDKDF (reference sequence). Trimming took 3 bases from V and 6 from J; bases not matched to a gene: 8. The CDR3 sequence is CATSSPGTGVSEQYF. In nucleotides, the CDR3 is TGTGCCACCAGCAGTCCCGGGACAGGGGTAAGCGAGCAGTACTTC.

The J gene is TRBJ1-2, the V gene TRBV6-1, with D maybe TRBD1 (5 bases). The germline gives CDR1 MNHNS, CDR2 SASEGT. The CDR3 has 19 residues. Trimming took off 2 bases at V and 2 bases at J, with 24 bases between the two ends. CDR3 coding DNA: TGTGCCAGCAGTGAAATTGATCGCTTTTTGGGCAGGGCCAACTATGGCTACACCTTC. Protein sequence: CASSEIDRFLGRANYGYTF.

In this sample, this clone turned up a few times. V usage is TRBV5-6 and J usage is TRBJ1-1; the D gene is possibly TRBD1 (6 bases). CDR1 and CDR2 from the germline V gene are SGHDT and YYEEEE. The CDR3 spans 13 residues. Trimming took off 1 base at V and 6 bases at J, with 10 bases between the two ends. CDR3 nucleotides: TGTGCCAGCAGCTTGCGGGGGGCCGCTGAAGCTTTCTTT. It specifies CASSLRGAAEAFF.

This clone has a handful of counts. This chain connects TRBV20-1 to TRBJ2-7; 8 positions agree with TRBD1. CDR3 length: 11 residues. V lost 6 bases and J lost 3; bases outside the gene matches: 1. Germline values: CDR1 DFQATT, CDR2 SNEGSKA (reference sequence). CDR3 protein: CSAQGGYEQYF. DNA for the CDR3: TGCAGTGCACAGGGGGGCTACGAGCAGTACTTC.